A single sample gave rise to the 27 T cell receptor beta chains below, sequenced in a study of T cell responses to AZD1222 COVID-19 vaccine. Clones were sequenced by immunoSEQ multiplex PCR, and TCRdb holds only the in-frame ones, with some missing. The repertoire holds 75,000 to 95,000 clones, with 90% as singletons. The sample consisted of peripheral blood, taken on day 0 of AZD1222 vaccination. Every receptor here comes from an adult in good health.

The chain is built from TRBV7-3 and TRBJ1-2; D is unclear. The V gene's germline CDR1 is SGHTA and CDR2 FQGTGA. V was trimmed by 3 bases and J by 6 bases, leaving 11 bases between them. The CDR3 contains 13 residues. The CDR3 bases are TGTGCCAGCAGCTTGGACGGGCTAAATGGCTACACCTTC. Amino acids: CASSLDGLNGYTF.

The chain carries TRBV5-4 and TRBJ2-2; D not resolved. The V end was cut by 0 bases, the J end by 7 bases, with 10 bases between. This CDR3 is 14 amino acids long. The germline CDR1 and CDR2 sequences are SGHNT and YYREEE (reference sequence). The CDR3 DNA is TGTGCCAGCAGCTTGGTTCTAACTGACGGGGAGCTGTTTTTT. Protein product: CASSLVLTDGELFF.

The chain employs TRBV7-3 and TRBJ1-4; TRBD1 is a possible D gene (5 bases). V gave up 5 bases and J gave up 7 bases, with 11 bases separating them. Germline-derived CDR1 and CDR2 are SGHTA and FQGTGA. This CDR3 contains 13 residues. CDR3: CASSQGRGEKLFF. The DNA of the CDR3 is TGTGCCAGCAGCCAAGGAAGGGGTGAAAAACTGTTTTTT.

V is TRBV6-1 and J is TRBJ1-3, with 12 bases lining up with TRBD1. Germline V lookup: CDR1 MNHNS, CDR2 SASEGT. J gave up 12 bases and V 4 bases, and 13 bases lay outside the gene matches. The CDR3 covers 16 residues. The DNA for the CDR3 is TGTGCCAGCAGTGGAACCCCGGGACAGGGGGCCCAATACATATATTTT. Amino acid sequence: CASSGTPGQGAQYIYF.

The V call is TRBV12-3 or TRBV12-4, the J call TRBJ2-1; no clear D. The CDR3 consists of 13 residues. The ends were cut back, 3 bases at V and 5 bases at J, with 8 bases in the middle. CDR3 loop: CASSFSFDNEQFF. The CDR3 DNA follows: TGTGCCAGCAGTTTTTCCTTTGACAATGAGCAGTTCTTC.

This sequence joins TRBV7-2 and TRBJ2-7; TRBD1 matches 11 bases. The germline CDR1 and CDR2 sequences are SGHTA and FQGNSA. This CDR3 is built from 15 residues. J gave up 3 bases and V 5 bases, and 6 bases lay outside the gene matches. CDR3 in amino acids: CASSPRTGGGYEQYF. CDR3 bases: TGTGCCAGCAGCCCCCGGACAGGGGGCGGCTACGAGCAGTACTTC.

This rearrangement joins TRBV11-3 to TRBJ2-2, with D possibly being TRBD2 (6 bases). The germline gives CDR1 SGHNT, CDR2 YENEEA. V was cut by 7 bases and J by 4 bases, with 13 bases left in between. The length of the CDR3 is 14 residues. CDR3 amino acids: CASTIVGGTGELFF. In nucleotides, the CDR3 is TGTGCCAGCACCATTGTGGGGGGCACCGGGGAGCTGTTTTTT.

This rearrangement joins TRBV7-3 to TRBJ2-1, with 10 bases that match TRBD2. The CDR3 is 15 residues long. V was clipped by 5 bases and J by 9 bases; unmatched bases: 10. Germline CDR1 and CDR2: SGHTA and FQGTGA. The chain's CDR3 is CASSPSSGRASEQFF. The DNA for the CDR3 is TGTGCCAGCAGCCCCTCCAGCGGGAGGGCCTCTGAGCAGTTCTTC.

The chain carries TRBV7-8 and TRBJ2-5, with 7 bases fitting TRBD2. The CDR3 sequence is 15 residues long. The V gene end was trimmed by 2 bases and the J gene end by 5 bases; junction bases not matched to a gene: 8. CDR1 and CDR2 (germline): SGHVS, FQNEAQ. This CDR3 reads CASSLRLAVRETQYF. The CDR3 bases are TGTGCCAGCAGCTTAAGGCTAGCGGTCAGGGAGACCCAGTACTTC.

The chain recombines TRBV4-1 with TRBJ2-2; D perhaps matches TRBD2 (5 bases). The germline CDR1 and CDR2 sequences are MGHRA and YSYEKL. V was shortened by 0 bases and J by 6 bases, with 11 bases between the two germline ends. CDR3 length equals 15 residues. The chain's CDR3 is CASSQEGRGAGELFF. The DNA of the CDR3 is TGCGCCAGCAGCCAAGAAGGACGGGGTGCCGGGGAGCTGTTTTTT.

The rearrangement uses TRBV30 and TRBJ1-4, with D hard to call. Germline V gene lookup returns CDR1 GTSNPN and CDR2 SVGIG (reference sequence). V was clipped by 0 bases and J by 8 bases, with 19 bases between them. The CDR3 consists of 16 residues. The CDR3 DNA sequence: TGTGCCTGGAGTGTACTCCCCCGCGGCCGTGGAGAAAAACTGTTTTTT. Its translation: CAWSVLPRGRGEKLFF.

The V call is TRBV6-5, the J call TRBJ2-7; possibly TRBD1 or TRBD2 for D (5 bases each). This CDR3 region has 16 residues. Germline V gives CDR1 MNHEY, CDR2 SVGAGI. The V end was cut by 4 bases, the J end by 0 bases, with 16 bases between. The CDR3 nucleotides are TGTGCCAGCAGTTCCCCGGGACCCTCGAGCTCCTACGAGCAGTACTTC. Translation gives CASSSPGPSSSYEQYF.

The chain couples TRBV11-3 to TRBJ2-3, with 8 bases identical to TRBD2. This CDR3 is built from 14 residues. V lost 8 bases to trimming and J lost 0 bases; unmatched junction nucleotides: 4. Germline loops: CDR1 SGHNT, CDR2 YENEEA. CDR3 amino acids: CASGSGASTDTQYF. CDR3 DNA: TGTGCCAGCGGTAGCGGGGCTAGCACAGATACGCAGTATTTT.

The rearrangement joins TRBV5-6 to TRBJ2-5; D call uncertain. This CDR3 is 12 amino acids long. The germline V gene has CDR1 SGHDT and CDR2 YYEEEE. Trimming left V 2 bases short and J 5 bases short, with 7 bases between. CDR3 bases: TGTGCCAGCAGCTTCAAAATGGAGACCCAGTACTTC. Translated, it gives CASSFKMETQYF.

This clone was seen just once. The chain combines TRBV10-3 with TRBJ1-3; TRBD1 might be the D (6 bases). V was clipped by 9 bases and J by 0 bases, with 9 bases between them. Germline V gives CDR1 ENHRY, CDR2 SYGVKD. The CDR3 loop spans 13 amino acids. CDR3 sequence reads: CAISGDSGNTIYF. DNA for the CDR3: TGTGCCATTTCAGGGGACTCTGGAAACACCATATATTTT.

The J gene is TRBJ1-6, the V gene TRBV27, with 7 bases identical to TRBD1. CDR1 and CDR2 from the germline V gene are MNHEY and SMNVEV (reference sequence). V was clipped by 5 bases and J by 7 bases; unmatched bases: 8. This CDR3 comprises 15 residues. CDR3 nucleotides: TGTGCCAGCAGTCTATACTCGACAGGGAATTCACCCCTCCACTTT. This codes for CASSLYSTGNSPLHF.

The CDR3 spells CASSSRTVATNEKLFF. In DNA, the CDR3 is TGTGCCAGCAGCTCCCGGACAGTCGCAACTAATGAAAAACTGTTTTTT. The J gene is TRBJ1-4, the V gene TRBV7-3; tentatively, D is TRBD1 (6 bases). V gave up 4 bases and J gave up 0 bases, with 12 bases separating them. The CDR3 runs 16 residues. CDR1 is SGHTA, CDR2 FQGTGA, per germline.

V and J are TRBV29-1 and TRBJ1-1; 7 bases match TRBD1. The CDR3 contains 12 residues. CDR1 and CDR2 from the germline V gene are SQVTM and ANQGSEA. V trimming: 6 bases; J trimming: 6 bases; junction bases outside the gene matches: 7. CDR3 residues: CSVTQGPSEAFF. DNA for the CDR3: TGCAGCGTGACACAGGGGCCCTCTGAAGCTTTCTTT.

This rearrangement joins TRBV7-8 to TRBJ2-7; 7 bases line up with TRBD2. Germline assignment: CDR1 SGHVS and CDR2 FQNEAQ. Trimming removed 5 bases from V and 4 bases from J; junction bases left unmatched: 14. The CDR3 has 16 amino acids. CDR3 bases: TGTGCCAGCAGCCCGTCTACGGGCGGGAGTTGGTACGAGCAGTACTTC. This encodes CASSPSTGGSWYEQYF.

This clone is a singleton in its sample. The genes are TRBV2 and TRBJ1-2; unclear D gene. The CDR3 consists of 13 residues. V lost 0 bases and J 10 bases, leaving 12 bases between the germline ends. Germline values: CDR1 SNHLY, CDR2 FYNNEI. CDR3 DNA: TGTGCCAGCAGTGAAGCAAGCGCCCCCGACTACACCTTC. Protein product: CASSEASAPDYTF.

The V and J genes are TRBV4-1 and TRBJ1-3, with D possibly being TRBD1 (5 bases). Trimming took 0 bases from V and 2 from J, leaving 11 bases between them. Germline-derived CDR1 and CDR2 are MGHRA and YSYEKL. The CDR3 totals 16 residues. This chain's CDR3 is CASSQEITGAGNTIYF. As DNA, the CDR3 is TGCGCCAGCAGCCAAGAAATAACGGGGGCTGGAAACACCATATATTTT.

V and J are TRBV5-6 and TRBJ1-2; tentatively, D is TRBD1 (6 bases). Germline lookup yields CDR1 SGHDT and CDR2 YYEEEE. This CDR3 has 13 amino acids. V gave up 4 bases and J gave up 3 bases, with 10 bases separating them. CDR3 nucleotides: TGTGCCAGCAGCAGGGGGACGGACTATGGCTACACCTTC. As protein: CASSRGTDYGYTF.

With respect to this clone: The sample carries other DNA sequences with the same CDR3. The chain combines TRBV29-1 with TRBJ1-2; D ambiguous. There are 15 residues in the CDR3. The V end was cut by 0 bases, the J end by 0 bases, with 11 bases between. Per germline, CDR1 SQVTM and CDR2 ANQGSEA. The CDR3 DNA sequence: TGCAGCGTTGAAGATTGGGCGGTAGCTAACTATGGCTACACCTTC. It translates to CSVEDWAVANYGYTF.

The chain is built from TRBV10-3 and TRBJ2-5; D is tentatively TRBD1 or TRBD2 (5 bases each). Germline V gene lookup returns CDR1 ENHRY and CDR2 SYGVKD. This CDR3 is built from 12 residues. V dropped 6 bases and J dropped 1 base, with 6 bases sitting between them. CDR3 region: CAIRGTQETQYF. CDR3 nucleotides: TGTGCCATCAGGGGGACCCAAGAGACCCAGTACTTC.

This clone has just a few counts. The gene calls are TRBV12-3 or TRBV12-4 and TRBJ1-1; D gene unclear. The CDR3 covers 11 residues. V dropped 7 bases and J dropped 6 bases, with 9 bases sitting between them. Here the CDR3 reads CASTPGAEAFF. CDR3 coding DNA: TGTGCCAGCACCCCCGGGGCTGAAGCTTTCTTT.

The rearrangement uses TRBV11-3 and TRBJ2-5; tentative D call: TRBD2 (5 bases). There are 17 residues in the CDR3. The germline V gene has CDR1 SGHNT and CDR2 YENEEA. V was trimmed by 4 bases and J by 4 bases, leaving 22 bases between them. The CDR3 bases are TGTGCCAGCAGCTGGCGTCTAGGTAAAGGAGGTGCAGAGACCCAGTACTTC. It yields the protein CASSWRLGKGGAETQYF.

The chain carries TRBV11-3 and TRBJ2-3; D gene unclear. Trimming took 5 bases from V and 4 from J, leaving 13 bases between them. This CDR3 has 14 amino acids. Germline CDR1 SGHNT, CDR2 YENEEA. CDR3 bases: TGTGCCAGCAGCCCGGACCCAACCCCAGATACGCAGTATTTT. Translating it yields CASSPDPTPDTQYF.